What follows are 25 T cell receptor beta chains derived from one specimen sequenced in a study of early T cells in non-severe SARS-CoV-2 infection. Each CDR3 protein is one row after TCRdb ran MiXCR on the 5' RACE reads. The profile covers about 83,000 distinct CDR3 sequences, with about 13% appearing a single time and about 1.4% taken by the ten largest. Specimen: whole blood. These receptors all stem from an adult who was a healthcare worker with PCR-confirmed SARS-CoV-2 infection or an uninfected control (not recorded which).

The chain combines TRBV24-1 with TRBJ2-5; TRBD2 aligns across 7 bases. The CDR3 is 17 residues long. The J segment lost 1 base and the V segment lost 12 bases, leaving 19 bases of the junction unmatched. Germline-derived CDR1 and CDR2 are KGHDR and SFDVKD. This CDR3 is CAAPPRPGLPFQETQYF. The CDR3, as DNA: TGTGCCGCCCCCCCCCGACCGGGACTACCTTTCCAAGAGACCCAGTACTTC.

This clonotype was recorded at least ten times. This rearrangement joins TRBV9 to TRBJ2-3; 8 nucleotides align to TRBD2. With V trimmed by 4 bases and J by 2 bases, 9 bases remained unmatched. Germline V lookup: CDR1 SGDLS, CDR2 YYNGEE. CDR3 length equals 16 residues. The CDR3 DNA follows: TGTGCCAGCAGCAATCAGCGGGGGCATTACACAGATACGCAGTATTTT. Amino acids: CASSNQRGHYTDTQYF.

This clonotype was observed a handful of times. CDR3 sequence reads: CASSQFLGNEQYF. The CDR3 DNA reads TGTGCCAGCAGCCAATTTTTAGGGAACGAGCAGTACTTC. The V call is TRBV3-1, the J call TRBJ2-7; D unresolved. Germline CDR1 reads LGHDT; CDR2 reads YNNKEL (reference sequence). The length of the CDR3 is 13 residues. Trimming pared 2 bases from V and 5 bases from J, leaving 10 bases between.

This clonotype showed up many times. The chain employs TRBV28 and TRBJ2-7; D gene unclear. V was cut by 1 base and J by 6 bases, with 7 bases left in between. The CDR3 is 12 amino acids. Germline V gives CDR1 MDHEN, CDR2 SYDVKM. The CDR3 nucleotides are TGTGCCAGCAGTTTATCACGGGCCGAGCAGTACTTC. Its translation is CASSLSRAEQYF.

This CDR3 reads CSARSGGLAGEQYF. The CDR3 region has the DNA TGCAGTGCTAGGTCGGGGGGGCTTGCTGGCGAGCAGTACTTC. This chain connects TRBV20-1 to TRBJ2-7, with TRBD2 identical over 8 bases. The ends lost 3 bases at V and 6 bases at J; junction bases unmatched: 10. The CDR3 has 14 residues. Germline V gene lookup returns CDR1 DFQATT and CDR2 SNEGSKA (reference sequence).

The CDR3 DNA is TGTGCCAGCAGACCTGACCATCCTAGCGGCTACACCTTC. The encoded protein is CASRPDHPSGYTF. The V gene is TRBV7-9, the J gene TRBJ1-2; D remains unclear. V shed 6 bases and J shed 8 bases, with 16 bases lying between them. This CDR3 comprises 13 residues. Germline loops: CDR1 SEHNR, CDR2 FQNEAQ (reference sequence).

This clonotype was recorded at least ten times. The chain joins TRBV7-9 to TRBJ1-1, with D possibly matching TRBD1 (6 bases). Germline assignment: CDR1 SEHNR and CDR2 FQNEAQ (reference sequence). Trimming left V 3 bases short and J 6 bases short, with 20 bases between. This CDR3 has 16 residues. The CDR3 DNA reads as TGTGCCAGCAGCTTTACAGGGAATTGGCGGGTTGCTGAAGCTTTCTTT. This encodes CASSFTGNWRVAEAFF.

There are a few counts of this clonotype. The CDR3: CSVGRDAAGTEAFF. CDR3 bases: TGCAGCGTTGGTCGCGATGCGGCGGGCACTGAAGCTTTCTTT. This rearrangement joins TRBV29-1 to TRBJ1-1; no firm D call. Trimming removed 4 bases at V and 4 bases at J, with 16 bases between. CDR1 SQVTM and CDR2 ANQGSEA come from the germline V gene. The CDR3 covers 14 residues.

The CDR3 is CSVSGGDYNEQFF. As DNA, the CDR3 is TGCAGCGTGAGCGGAGGCGACTACAATGAGCAGTTCTTC. The V gene is TRBV29-1, the J gene TRBJ2-1; D is perhaps TRBD2 (5 bases). The CDR3 length is 13 residues. The germline V gene has CDR1 SQVTM and CDR2 ANQGSEA. The germline V and J ends were trimmed by 6 bases and 3 bases, with 12 bases remaining between them.

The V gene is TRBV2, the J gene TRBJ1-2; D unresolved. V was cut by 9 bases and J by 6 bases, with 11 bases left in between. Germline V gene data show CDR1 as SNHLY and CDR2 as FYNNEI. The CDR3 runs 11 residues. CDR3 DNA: TGTGCCAGACGTGCCGGGGATGGCTACACCTTC. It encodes CARRAGDGYTF.

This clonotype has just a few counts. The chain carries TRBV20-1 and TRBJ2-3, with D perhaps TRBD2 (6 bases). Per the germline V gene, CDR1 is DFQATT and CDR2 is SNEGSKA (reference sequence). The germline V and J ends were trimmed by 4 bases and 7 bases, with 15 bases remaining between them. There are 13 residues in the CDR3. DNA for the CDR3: TGCAGTGCTACACTAGCCGCCGTATATACGCAGTATTTT. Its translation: CSATLAAVYTQYF.

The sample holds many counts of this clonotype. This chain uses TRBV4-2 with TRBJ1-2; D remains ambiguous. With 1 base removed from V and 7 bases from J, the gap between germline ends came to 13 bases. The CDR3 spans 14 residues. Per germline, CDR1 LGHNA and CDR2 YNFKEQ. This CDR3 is CASSQGWRWRGYTF. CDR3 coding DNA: TGTGCCAGCAGCCAAGGGTGGCGTTGGCGTGGCTACACCTTC.

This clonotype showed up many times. CDR3 bases: TGTGCCAGCAGCACATTGCGGGGAGCTAGCGATGAGCAGTTCTTC. It specifies CASSTLRGASDEQFF. V and J are TRBV5-6 and TRBJ2-1; weak D call: TRBD2 (6 bases). The CDR3 is 15 amino acids. CDR1 and CDR2 from the germline V gene are SGHDT and YYEEEE. The ends were cut back, 4 bases at V and 8 bases at J, with 19 bases in the middle.

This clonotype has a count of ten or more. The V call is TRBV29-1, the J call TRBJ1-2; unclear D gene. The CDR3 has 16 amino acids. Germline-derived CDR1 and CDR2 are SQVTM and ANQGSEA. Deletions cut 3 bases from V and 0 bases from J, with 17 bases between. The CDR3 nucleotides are TGCAGCGTTGAGAACCAGGAGGCACCAGCTAACTATGGCTACACCTTC. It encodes CSVENQEAPANYGYTF.

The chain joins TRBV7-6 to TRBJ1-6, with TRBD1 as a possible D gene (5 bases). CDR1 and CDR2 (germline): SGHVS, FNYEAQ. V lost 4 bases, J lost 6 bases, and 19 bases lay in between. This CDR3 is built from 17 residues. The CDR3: CASSSGSSGGSNSPLHF. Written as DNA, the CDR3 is TGTGCCAGCAGCTCCGGTTCGTCGGGGGGAAGTAATTCACCCCTCCACTTT.

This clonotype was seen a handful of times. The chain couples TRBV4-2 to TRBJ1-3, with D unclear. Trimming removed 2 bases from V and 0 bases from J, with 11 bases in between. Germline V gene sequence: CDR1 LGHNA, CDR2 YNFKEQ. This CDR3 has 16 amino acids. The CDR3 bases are TGTGCCAGCAGCCAAACAAGGCCTTTCTCTGGAAACACCATATATTTT. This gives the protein CASSQTRPFSGNTIYF.

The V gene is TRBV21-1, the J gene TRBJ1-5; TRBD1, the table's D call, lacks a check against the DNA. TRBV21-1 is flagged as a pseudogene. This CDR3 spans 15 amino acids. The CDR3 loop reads CASSKPQGRDQPQHF. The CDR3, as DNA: TGTGCCAGCAGCAAACCACAGGGTAGGGACCAGCCCCAGCATTTT.

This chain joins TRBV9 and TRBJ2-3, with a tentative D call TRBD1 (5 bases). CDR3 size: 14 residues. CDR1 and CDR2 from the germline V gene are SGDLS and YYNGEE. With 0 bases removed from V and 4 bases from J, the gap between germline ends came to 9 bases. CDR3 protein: CASSVDSRADTQYF. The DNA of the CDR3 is TGTGCCAGCAGCGTAGATAGCAGGGCAGATACGCAGTATTTT.

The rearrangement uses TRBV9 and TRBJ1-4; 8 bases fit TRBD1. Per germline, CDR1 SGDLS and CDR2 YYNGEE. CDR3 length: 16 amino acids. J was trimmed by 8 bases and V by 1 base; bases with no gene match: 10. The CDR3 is CASSVSSLGQEEKLFF. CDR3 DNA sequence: TGTGCCAGCAGCGTATCCTCATTGGGACAGGAGGAAAAACTGTTTTTT.

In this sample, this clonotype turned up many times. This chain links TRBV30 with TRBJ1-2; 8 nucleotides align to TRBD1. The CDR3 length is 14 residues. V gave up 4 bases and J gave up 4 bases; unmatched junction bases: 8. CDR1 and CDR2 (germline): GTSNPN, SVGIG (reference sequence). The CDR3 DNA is TGTGCCTGGAAGGAACAGGGGGTCGGCTATGGCTACACCTTC. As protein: CAWKEQGVGYGYTF.

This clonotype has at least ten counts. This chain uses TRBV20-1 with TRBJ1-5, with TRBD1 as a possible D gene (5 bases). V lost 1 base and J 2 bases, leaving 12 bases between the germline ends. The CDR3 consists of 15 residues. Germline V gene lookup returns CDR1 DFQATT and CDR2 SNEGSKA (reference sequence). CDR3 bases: TGCAGTGCTAGAGCCGGGACGGGGGGCAATCAGCCCCAGCATTTT. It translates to CSARAGTGGNQPQHF.

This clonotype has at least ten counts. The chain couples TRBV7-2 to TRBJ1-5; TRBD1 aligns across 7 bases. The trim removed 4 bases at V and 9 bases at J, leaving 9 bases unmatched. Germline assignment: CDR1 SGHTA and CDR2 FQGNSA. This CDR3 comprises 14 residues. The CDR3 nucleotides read TGTGCCAGCAGCTCACAATCACAGGGGACGCCCCAGCATTTT. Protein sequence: CASSSQSQGTPQHF.

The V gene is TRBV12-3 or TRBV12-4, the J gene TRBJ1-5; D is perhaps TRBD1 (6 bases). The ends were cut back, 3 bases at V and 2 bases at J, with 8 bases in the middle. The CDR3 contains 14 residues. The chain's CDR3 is CASSFNRGNQPQHF. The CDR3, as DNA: TGTGCCAGCAGTTTCAACAGGGGCAATCAGCCCCAGCATTTT.

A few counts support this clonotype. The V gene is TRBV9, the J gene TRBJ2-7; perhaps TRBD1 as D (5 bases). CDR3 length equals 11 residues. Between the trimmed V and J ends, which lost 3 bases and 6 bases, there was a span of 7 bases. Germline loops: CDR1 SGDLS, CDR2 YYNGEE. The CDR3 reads CASSGGAEQYF. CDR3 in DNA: TGTGCCAGCAGCGGGGGCGCCGAGCAGTACTTC.

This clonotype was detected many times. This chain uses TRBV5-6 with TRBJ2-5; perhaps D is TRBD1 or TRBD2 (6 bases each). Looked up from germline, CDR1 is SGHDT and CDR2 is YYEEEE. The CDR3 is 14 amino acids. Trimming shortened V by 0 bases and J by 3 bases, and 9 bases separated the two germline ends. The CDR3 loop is CASSLAGAKETQYF. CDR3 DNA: TGTGCCAGCAGCTTGGCGGGGGCGAAAGAGACCCAGTACTTC.